The sequence of this T cell receptor (beta chain) was determined in a study of T cell repertoires in cytomegalovirus infection. Each CDR3 protein gets one entry after TCRdb re-called the reads with MiXCR. The repertoire holds about half a million distinct CDR3 sequences, with 33% as singletons. The CDR3 spans 14 residues. The V gene lost 7 bases and the J gene lost 8 bases, with 21 bases spanning the gap. The germline CDR1 and CDR2 sequences are SGDLS and YYNGEE. Turning to this clonotype: Antigen: not known.

This TCR was sampled from a human donor in good health (CMV status not recorded). Some clones in this sample may be carry-over from other donors' samples. This sample comprised cultured PBMCs, obtained from culture after CMV antigen stimulation. This chain links TRBV9 with TRBJ1-2; D is unresolved. The CDR3 nucleotides read TGTGCCAGCGGTTCCCCAACCCGGGGTCCCGGCTACACCTTC. This sequence encodes CASGSPTRGPGYTF.